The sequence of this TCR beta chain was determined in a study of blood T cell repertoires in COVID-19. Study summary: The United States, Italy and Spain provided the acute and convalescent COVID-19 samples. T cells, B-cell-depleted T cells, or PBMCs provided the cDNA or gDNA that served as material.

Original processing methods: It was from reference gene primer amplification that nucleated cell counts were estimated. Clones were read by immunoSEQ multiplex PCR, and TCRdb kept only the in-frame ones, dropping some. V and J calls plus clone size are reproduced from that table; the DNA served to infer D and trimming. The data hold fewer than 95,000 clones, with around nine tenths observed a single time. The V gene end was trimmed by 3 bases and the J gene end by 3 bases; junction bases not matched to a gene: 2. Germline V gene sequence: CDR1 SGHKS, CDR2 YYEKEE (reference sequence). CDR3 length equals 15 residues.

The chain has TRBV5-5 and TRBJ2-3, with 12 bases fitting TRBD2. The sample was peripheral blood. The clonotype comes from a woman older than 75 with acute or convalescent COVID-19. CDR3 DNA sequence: TGTGCCAGCAGCTCGACTAGCGGGAGTACAGATACGCAGTATTTT. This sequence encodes CASSSTSGSTDTQYF.